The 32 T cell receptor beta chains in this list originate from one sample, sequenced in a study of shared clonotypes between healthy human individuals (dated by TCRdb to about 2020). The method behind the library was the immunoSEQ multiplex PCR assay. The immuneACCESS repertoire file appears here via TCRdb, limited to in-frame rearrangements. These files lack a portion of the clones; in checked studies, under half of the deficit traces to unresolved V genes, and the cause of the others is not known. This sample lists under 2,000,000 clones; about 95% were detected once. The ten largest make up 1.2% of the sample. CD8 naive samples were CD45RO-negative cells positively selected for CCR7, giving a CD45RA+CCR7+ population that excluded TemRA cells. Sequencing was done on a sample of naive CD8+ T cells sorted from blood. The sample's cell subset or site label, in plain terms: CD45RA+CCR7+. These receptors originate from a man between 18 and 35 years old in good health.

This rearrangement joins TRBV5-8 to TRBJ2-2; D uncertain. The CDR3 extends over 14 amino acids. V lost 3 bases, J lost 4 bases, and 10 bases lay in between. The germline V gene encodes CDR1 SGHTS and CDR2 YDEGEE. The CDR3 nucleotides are TGTGCCAGCAGCTATTCAGGATTCACCGGGGAGCTGTTTTTT. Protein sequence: CASSYSGFTGELFF.

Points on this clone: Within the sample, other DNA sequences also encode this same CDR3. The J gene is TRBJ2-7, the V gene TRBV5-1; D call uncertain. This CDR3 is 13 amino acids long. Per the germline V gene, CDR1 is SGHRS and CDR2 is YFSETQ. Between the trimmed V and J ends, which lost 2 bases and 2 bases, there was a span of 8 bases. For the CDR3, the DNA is TGCGCCAGCAGCTTCGGGCTTGCCTACGAGCAGTACTTC. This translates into CASSFGLAYEQYF.

The CDR3 DNA is TGTGCCAGCAGTTTCATGGGCATGGACGAGCAGTACTTC. As protein: CASSFMGMDEQYF. The chain couples TRBV28 to TRBJ2-7; D ambiguous. The V end lost 3 bases, the J end lost 5 bases, and 11 bases lay between the germline ends. CDR1 is MDHEN, CDR2 SYDVKM, per germline. CDR3 length: 13 amino acids.

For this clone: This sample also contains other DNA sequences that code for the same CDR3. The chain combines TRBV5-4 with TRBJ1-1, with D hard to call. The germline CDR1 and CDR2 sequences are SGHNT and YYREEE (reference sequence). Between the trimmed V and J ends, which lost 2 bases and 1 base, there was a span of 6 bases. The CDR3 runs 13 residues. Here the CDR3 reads CASSFRGNTEAFF. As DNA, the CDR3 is TGTGCCAGCAGCTTCCGCGGGAACACTGAAGCTTTCTTT.

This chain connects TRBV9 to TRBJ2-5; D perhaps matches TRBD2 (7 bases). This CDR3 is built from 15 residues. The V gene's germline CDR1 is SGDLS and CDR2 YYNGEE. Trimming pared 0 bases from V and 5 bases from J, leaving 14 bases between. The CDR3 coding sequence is TGTGCCAGCAGCGTAGAGTGGGGGGGCCCCGAGACCCAGTACTTC. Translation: CASSVEWGGPETQYF. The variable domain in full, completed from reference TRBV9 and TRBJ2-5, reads DSGVTQTPKHLITATGQRVTLRCSPRSGDLSVYWYQQSLDQGLQFLIQYYNGEERAKGNILERFSAQQFPDLHSELNLSSLELGDSALYFCASSVEWGGPETQYFGPGTRLLVL.

CDR3 nucleotides: TGTGCCAGCAGCTTCGTTGGAACAGGGGATCAGCCCCAGCATTTT. This gives the protein CASSFVGTGDQPQHF. J is TRBJ1-5 and V is TRBV7-9, with TRBD1 matching over 7 bases. The CDR3 runs 15 residues. The germline V gene encodes CDR1 SEHNR and CDR2 FQNEAQ (reference sequence). Trimming cost V 3 bases and J 5 bases; bases outside gene matches: 7.

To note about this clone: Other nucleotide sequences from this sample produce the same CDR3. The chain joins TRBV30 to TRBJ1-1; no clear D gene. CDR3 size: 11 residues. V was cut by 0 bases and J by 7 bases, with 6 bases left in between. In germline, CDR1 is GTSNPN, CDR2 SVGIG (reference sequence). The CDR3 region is CAWSVGGEAFF. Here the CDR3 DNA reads TGTGCCTGGAGTGTCGGCGGTGAAGCTTTCTTT.

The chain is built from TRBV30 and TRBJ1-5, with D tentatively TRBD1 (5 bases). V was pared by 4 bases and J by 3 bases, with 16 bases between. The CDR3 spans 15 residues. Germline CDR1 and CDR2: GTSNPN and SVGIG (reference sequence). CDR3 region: CAWTDGTITNQPQHF. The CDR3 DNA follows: TGTGCCTGGACCGACGGGACCATAACCAATCAGCCCCAGCATTTT.

This chain's CDR3 is CASTPGLAGGYQETQYF. The CDR3 DNA reads TGTGCCAGCACTCCAGGACTAGCGGGGGGTTATCAAGAGACCCAGTACTTC. The chain couples TRBV7-8 to TRBJ2-5; 14 nucleotides line up with TRBD2. The CDR3 covers 17 residues. Germline CDR1 SGHVS, CDR2 FQNEAQ. J lost 2 bases, V lost 7 bases, and 9 bases had no gene match.

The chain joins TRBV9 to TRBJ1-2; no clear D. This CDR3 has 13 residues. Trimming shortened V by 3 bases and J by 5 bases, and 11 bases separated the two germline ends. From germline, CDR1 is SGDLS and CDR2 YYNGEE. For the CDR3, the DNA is TGTGCCAGCAGCGCCGAACTAACATATGGCTACACCTTC. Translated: CASSAELTYGYTF.

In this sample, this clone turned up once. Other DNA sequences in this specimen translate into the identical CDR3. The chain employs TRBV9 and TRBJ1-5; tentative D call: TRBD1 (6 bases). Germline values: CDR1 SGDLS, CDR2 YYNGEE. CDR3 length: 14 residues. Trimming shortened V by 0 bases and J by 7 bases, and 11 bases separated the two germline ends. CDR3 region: CASSVAGEGQPQHF. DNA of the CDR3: TGTGCCAGCAGCGTAGCAGGGGAAGGACAGCCCCAGCATTTT.

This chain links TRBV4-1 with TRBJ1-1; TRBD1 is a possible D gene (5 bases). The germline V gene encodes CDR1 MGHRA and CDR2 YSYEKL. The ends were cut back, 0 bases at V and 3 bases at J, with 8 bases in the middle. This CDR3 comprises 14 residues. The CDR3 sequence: CASSQEPQDTEAFF. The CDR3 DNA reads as TGCGCCAGCAGCCAAGAACCACAGGACACTGAAGCTTTCTTT.

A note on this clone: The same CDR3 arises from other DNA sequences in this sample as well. The CDR3 DNA reads TGTGCCAGCAGCTTCGGGGGTACCTACGAGCAGTACTTC. This encodes CASSFGGTYEQYF. The chain carries TRBV7-8 and TRBJ2-7; maybe TRBD2 (6 bases). Trimming left V 3 bases short and J 2 bases short, with 8 bases between. CDR3 size: 13 residues. The germline V gene encodes CDR1 SGHVS and CDR2 FQNEAQ.

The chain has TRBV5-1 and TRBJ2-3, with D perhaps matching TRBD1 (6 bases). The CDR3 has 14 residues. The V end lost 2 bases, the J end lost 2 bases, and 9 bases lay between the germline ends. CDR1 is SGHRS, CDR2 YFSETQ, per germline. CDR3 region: CASSFGGYTDTQYF. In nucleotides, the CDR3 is TGCGCCAGCAGCTTTGGGGGCTACACAGATACGCAGTATTTT.

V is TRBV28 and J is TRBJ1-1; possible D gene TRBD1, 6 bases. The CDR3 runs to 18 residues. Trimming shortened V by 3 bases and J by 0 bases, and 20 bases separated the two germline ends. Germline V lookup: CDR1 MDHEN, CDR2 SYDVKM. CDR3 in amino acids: CASSFTRQVIGMNTEAFF. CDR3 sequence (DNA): TGTGCCAGCAGTTTTACCAGACAGGTTATAGGGATGAACACTGAAGCTTTCTTT.

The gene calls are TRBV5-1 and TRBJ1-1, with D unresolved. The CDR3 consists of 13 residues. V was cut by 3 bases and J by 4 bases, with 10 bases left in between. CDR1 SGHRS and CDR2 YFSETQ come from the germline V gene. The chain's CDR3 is CASSYGSSTEAFF. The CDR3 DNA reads TGCGCCAGCAGCTACGGGAGTTCCACTGAAGCTTTCTTT.

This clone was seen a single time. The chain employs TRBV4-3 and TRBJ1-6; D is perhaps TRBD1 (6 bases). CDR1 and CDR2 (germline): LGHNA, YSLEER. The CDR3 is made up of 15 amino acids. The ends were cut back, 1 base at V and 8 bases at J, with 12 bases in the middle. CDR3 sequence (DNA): TGCGCCAGCAGCCAAGCTCAGGGGTGGCATTCACCCCTCCACTTT. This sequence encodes CASSQAQGWHSPLHF.

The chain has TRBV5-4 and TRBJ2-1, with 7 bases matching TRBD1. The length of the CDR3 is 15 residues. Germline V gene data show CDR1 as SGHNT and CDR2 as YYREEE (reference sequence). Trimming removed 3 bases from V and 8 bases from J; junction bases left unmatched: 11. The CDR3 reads CASSSYEGALDEQFF. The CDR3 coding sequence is TGTGCCAGCAGCTCCTACGAGGGGGCCTTGGATGAGCAGTTCTTC.

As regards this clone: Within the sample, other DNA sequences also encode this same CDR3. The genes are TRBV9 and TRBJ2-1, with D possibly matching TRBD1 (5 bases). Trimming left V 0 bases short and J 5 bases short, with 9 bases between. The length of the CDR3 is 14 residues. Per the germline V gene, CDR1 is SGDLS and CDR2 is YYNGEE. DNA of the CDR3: TGTGCCAGCAGCGTAGCTGGGGCAGACAATGAGCAGTTCTTC. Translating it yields CASSVAGADNEQFF.

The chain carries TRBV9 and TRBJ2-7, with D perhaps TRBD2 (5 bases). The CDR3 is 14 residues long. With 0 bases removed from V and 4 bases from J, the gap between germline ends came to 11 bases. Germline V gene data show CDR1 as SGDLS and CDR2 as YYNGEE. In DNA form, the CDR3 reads TGTGCCAGCAGCGTAGGCCCAGCGGAATACGAGCAGTACTTC. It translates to CASSVGPAEYEQYF.

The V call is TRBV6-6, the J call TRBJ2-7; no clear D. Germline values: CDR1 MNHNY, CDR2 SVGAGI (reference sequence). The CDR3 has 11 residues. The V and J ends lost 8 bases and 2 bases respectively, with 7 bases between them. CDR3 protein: CASFGAYEQYF. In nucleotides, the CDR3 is TGTGCCAGCTTTGGGGCCTACGAGCAGTACTTC.

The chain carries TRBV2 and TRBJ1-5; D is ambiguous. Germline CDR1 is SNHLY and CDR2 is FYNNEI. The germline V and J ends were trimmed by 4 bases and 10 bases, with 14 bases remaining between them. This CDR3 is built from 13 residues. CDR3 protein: CASSVGRLDPQHF. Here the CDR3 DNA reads TGTGCCAGCAGTGTAGGGAGGCTAGATCCCCAGCATTTT.

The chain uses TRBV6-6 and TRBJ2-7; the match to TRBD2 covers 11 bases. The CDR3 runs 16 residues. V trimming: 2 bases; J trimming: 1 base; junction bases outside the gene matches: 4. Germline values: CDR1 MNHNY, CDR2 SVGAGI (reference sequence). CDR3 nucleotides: TGTGCCAGCAGTTACCCGACTAGCGGGATGTCCTACGAGCAGTACTTC. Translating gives CASSYPTSGMSYEQYF.

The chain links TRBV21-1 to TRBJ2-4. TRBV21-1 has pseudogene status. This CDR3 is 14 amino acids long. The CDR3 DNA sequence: TGTGCCAGCAGAGAGGAGGGGGTCACGAACATTCAGTACTTC. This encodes CASREEGVTNIQYF.

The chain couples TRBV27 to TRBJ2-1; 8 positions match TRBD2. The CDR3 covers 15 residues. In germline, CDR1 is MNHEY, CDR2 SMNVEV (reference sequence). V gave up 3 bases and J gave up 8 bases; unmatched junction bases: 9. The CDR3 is CASSFWAGGPDEQFF. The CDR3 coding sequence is TGTGCCAGCAGTTTTTGGGCGGGAGGCCCGGATGAGCAGTTCTTC.

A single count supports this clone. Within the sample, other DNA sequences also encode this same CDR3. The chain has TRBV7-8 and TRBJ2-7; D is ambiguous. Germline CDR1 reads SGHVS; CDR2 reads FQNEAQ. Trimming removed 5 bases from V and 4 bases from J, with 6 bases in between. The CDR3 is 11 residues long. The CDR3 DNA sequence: TGTGCCAGCAGCCCCTTATACGAGCAGTACTTC. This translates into CASSPLYEQYF.

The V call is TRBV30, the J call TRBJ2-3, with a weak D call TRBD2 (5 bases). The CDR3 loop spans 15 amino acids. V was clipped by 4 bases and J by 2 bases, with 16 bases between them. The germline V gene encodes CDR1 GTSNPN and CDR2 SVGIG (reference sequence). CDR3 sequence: CAWTGGLLFTDTQYF. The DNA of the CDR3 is TGTGCCTGGACCGGCGGACTCCTTTTCACAGATACGCAGTATTTT.

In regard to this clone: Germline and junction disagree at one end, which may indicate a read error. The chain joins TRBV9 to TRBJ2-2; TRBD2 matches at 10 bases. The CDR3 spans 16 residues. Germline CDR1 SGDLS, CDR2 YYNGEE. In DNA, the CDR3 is TGTGCCAGCAGCTCCCCGGGACTAGCGAAAACCGGGGAGCTGTTTTTT. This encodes CASSSPGLAKTGELFF. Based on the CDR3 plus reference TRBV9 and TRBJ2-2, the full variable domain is DSGVTQTPKHLITATGQRVTLRCSPRSGDLSVYWYQQSLDQGLQFLIQYYNGEERAKGNILERFSAQQFPDLHSELNLSSLELGDSALYFCASSSPGLAKTGELFFGEGSRLTVL.

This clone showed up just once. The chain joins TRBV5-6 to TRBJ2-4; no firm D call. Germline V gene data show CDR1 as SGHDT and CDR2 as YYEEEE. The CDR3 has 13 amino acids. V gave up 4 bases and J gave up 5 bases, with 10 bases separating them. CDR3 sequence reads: CASSDSLENIQYF. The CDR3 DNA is TGTGCCAGCAGCGACTCCCTTGAAAACATTCAGTACTTC.

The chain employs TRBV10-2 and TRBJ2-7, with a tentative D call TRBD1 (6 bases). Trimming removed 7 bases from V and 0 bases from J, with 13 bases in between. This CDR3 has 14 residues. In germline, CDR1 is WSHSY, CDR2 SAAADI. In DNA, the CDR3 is TGCGCCAGCACCGAAACAGGGCCCTCCTACGAGCAGTACTTC. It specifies CASTETGPSYEQYF.

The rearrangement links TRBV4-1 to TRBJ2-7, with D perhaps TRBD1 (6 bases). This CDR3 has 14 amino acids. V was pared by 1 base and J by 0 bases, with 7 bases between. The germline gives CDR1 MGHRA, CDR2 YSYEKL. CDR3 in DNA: TGCGCCAGCAGCCAAGGGGGGCCCTCCTACGAGCAGTACTTC. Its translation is CASSQGGPSYEQYF.

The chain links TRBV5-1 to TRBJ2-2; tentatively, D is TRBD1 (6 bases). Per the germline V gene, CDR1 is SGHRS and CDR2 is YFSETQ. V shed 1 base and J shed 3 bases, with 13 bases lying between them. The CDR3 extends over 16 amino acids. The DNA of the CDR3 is TGCGCCAGCAGCTTGTTTTCGGCAGGGGACACCGGGGAGCTGTTTTTT. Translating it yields CASSLFSAGDTGELFF.